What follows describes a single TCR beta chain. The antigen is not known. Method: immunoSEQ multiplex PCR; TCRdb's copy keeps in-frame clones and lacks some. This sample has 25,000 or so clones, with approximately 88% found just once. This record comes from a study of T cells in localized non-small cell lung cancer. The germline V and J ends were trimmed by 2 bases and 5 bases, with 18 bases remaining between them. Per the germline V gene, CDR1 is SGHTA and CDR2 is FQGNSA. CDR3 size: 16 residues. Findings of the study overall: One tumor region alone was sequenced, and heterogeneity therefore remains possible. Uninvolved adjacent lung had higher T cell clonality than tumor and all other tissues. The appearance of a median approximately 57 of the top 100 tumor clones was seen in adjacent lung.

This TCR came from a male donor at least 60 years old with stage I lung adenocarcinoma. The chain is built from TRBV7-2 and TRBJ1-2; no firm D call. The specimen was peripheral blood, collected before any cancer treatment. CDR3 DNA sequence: TGTGCCAGCAGCTTATTGGGCGTCCTGGCCCCGTATGGCTACACCTTC. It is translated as CASSLLGVLAPYGYTF.